The rows below give T cell receptor beta chains drawn from one sample of a study of cytomegalovirus exposure and HLA in healthy donors. The assay was immunoSEQ multiplex PCR, and TCRdb's table has in-frame clones only and misses some. In total, the table holds about 110,000 clones. The sequenced sample was PBMCs. All receptors derive from a man aged 25-45 years in good health and CMV-seronegative. Each CDR3 is given with its conserved first and last residue. D genes are given only for firm matches.

J: TRBJ2-1; D: NA; V: TRBV7-9; DNA: NA; CDR3: CASSLVGRGAEFF
J: TRBJ1-2; D: TRBD1; V: TRBV7-6; DNA: TGTGCCAGCAGCCCCCGGCAGGGACAGATAACTGGCTACACCTTC; CDR3: CASSPRQGQITGYTF
J: TRBJ2-4; D: NA; V: TRBV28; DNA: TGTGCCAGCGGAGGGGCGGAGGGAAACATTCAGTACTTC; CDR3: CASGGAEGNIQYF
J: TRBJ1-6; D: TRBD1; V: TRBV7-2; DNA: TGTGCCAGCAGCCTGGACAGGGGGCGATCACCCCTCCACTTT; CDR3: CASSLDRGRSPLHF
J: TRBJ1-6; D: NA; V: TRBV27; DNA: TGTGCCAGCAGTTTAACATTCCCCTCCTATAATTCACCCCTCCACTTT; CDR3: CASSLTFPSYNSPLHF
J: TRBJ1-1; D: NA; V: TRBV6-1; DNA: TGTGCCAGCAGTGAAGAGGGGTGGGTAGAGGAGTTCACTGAAGCTTTCTTT; CDR3: CASSEEGWVEEFTEAFF
J: TRBJ2-2; D: NA; V: TRBV6-1; DNA: TGTGCCAGCCCAGGACAGACCACCGGGGAGCTGTTTTTT; CDR3: CASPGQTTGELFF
J: TRBJ2-1; D: TRBD2; V: TRBV25-1; DNA: TGTGCCACTTCGACTAGCGGGGGGAATGAGCAGTTCTTC; CDR3: CATSTSGGNEQFF
J: TRBJ2-7; D: TRBD1; V: TRBV5-5; DNA: TGTGCCAGCAGCTGGACAGGGAGAGGGCAGTACTTC; CDR3: CASSWTGRGQYF
J: TRBJ2-7; D: NA; V: TRBV7-9; DNA: TGTGCCAGCAGCACTCCGTCGAAGGGGAAATCCTACGAGCAGTACTTC; CDR3: CASSTPSKGKSYEQYF
J: TRBJ2-3; D: NA; V: TRBV30; DNA: TGTGCCTGGAGCGCGGGGAGTCTCCGGGATACGCAGTATTTT; CDR3: CAWSAGSLRDTQYF
J: TRBJ1-3; D: NA; V: TRBV14; DNA: TGTGCCAGCAGGAAGGGGAACTCTGGAAACACCATATATTTT; CDR3: CASRKGNSGNTIYF